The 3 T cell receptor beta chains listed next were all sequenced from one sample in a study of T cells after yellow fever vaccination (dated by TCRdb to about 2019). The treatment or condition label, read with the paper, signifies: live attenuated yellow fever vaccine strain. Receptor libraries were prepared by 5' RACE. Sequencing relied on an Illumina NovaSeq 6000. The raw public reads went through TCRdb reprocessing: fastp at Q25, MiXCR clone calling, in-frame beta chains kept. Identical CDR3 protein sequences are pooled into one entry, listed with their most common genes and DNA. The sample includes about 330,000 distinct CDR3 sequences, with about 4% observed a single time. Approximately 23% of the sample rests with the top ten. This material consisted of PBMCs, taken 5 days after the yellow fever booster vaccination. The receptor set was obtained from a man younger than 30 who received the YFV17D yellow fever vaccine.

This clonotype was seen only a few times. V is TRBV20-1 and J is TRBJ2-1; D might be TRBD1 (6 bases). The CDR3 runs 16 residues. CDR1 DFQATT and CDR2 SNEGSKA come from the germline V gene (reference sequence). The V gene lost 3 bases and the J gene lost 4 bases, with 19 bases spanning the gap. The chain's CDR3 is CSASLNGGVLYNEQFF. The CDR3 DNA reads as TGCAGTGCTAGCCTGAATGGGGGCGTACTATACAATGAGCAGTTCTTC.

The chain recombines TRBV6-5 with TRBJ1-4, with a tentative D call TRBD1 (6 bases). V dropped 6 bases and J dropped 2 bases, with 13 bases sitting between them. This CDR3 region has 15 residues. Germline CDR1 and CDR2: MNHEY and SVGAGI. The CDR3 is CASSPRGGTNEKLFF. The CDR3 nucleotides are TGTGCCAGCAGCCCGAGGGGGGGGACTAATGAAAAACTGTTTTTT.

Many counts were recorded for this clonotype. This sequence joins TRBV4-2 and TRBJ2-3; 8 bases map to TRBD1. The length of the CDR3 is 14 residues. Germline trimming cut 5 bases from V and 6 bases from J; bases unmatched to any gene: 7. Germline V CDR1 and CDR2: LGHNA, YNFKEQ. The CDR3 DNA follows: TGTGCCAGCAGCGAGGGACAGGCGCAGGATACGCAGTATTTT. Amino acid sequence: CASSEGQAQDTQYF.